This passage covers 12 T cell receptor beta chains from one sample sequenced in a study of blood T cell repertoires in COVID-19 (dated by TCRdb to 2020 to 2022). To prepare the library, the immunoSEQ multiplex PCR assay was applied. TCRdb carries this immuneACCESS record with in-frame sequences only. Its versions omit some clonotypes, under half of them owing to an unresolved V gene in the studies checked, with the rest unexplained. This sample lists around 280,000 clones; around 88% were detected once. The ten most abundant clones make up approximately 6% of the sample. Input material: PBMCs or T cells enriched from blood (not recorded which). The receptors here all came from a woman aged 40 to 55 who had recovered from COVID-19.

This clone was seen more than once but under ten times. The V and J genes are TRBV7-9 and TRBJ2-1, with TRBD1 matching 9 bases. From germline, CDR1 is SEHNR and CDR2 FQNEAQ (reference sequence). The V segment lost 4 bases and the J segment 9 bases; nucleotides outside the gene matches: 7. The CDR3 sequence is 14 residues long. The CDR3 bases are TGTGCCAGCAGCTCGCCGGGACAGGGTATTGAGCAGTTCTTC. Translating gives CASSSPGQGIEQFF.

The chain employs TRBV19 and TRBJ2-5; no clear D. This CDR3 is built from 15 residues. In germline, CDR1 is LNHDA, CDR2 SQIVND (reference sequence). V shed 2 bases and J shed 4 bases, with 14 bases lying between them. CDR3 nucleotides: TGTGCCAGTAGTATACGGTCGGAGCCACGAGAGACCCAGTACTTC. This translates into CASSIRSEPRETQYF.

J is TRBJ2-1 and V is TRBV27; TRBD2 matches 11 bases. The J segment lost 6 bases and the V segment lost 6 bases, leaving 10 bases of the junction unmatched. This CDR3 region has 16 residues. The V gene's germline CDR1 is MNHEY and CDR2 SMNVEV (reference sequence). This chain's CDR3 is CASRGTSGPKGNEQFF. In DNA form, the CDR3 reads TGTGCCAGCAGAGGGACTAGCGGACCTAAGGGCAATGAGCAGTTCTTC.

This clone appeared a few times. The CDR3 DNA sequence: TGTGCCAGCAGTGAAACCTCCAGCGACCACGAGCAGTACTTC. The encoded protein is CASSETSSDHEQYF. The chain has TRBV2 and TRBJ2-7; D is unresolved. Germline CDR1 SNHLY, CDR2 FYNNEI. The CDR3 has 14 residues. V was shortened by 2 bases and J by 5 bases, with 13 bases between the two germline ends. The variable domain in full, with the rest retrieved from reference TRBV2 and TRBJ2-7, is EPEVTQTPSHQVTQMGQEVILRCVPISNHLYFYWYRQILGQKVEFLVSFYNNEISEKSEIFDDQFSVERPDGSNFTLKIRSTKLEDSAMYFCASSETSSDHEQYFGPGTRLTVT.

The chain links TRBV5-6 to TRBJ1-2; 7 bases fit TRBD1. This CDR3 contains 19 residues. V was clipped by 4 bases and J by 0 bases; unmatched bases: 18. Germline CDR1 is SGHDT and CDR2 is YYEEEE. The CDR3 sequence is CASSADRDHSRLANYGYTF. In DNA form, the CDR3 reads TGTGCCAGCAGCGCCGACAGGGACCATAGTCGATTAGCTAACTATGGCTACACCTTC.

The chain links TRBV11-2 to TRBJ1-1; D is undetermined. Germline CDR1 is SGHAT and CDR2 is FQNNGV. Between the trimmed V and J ends, which lost 7 bases and 5 bases, there was a span of 17 bases. The CDR3 sequence is 14 residues long. The CDR3 protein is CASTLLGGATEAFF. The CDR3, as DNA: TGTGCCAGCACCCTTTTGGGAGGAGCTACTGAAGCTTTCTTT.

The chain employs TRBV28 and TRBJ2-7, with TRBD1 as a possible D gene (6 bases). Trimming took off 3 bases at V and 3 bases at J, with 12 bases between the two ends. The V gene's germline CDR1 is MDHEN and CDR2 SYDVKM. CDR3 length equals 14 residues. In DNA, the CDR3 is TGTGCCAGCAGTTTGGGGGCGGAACTCTACGAGCAGTACTTC. As protein: CASSLGAELYEQYF.

Details on this clone: The sample has other DNA sequences that encode this CDR3 too. CDR3 sequence reads: CASSSSGNEQFF. The CDR3 DNA reads as TGTGCCAGCAGTTCTAGCGGCAATGAGCAGTTCTTC. This chain uses TRBV28 with TRBJ2-1; 7 nucleotides match TRBD2. There are 12 residues in the CDR3. Losses at the gene ends were 4 bases for V and 6 bases for J; bases not matched to a gene: 0. Germline CDR1 reads MDHEN; CDR2 reads SYDVKM.

The rearrangement joins TRBV5-8 to TRBJ1-6; D may be TRBD1 (5 bases). Germline V gives CDR1 SGHTS, CDR2 YDEGEE. The CDR3 is 19 amino acids. Trimming removed 3 bases at V and 1 base at J, with 20 bases between. Here the CDR3 reads CASSSPIGSGGSYNSPLHF. CDR3 nucleotide sequence: TGTGCCAGCAGCTCCCCCATCGGGTCGGGGGGATCCTATAATTCACCCCTCCACTTT.

This clone was counted once. The gene calls are TRBV28 and TRBJ2-1, with TRBD2 matching 13 bases. This CDR3 region has 15 residues. Germline V gene data show CDR1 as MDHEN and CDR2 as SYDVKM. The trim removed 5 bases at V and 9 bases at J, leaving 7 bases unmatched. CDR3 in DNA: TGTGCCAGCAGTGCGCCGGGACTAGCGGGAAGTGAGCAGTTCTTC. Translating gives CASSAPGLAGSEQFF.

CDR3 sequence reads: CASRPPGLAANTGELFF. In DNA form, the CDR3 reads TGTGCCAGCAGGCCCCCCGGGCTAGCGGCCAACACCGGGGAGCTGTTTTTT. The chain joins TRBV5-5 to TRBJ2-2; TRBD2 aligns across 7 bases. In germline, CDR1 is SGHKS, CDR2 YYEKEE (reference sequence). This CDR3 is built from 17 residues. The V gene end was trimmed by 5 bases and the J gene end by 2 bases; junction bases not matched to a gene: 12.

The chain is built from TRBV27 and TRBJ2-7, with TRBD2 identical over 15 bases. The CDR3 loop spans 17 amino acids. Per germline, CDR1 MNHEY and CDR2 SMNVEV (reference sequence). Unmatched junction bases numbered 6, after V lost 4 bases and J lost 2 bases. The CDR3 spells CASSSGLAGGIAYEQYF. CDR3 DNA: TGTGCCAGCAGTTCCGGACTAGCGGGAGGGATCGCCTACGAGCAGTACTTC.